The 11 T cell receptor beta chains below all came from one sample that was sequenced in a study of blood T cell repertoires in COVID-19. Sequencing used immunoSEQ multiplex PCR; TCRdb keeps in-frame clones, though not all of them. Of 200,000 to 300,000 clones listed, 86% are singletons. The specimen sequenced was peripheral blood. The receptors stem from a man aged 35-49 years who had recovered from COVID-19.

The J gene is TRBJ1-2, the V gene TRBV6-5; TRBD1 is a possible D gene (5 bases). The CDR3 runs 13 residues. V shed 3 bases and J shed 8 bases, with 13 bases lying between them. Germline CDR1 and CDR2: MNHEY and SVGAGI. DNA of the CDR3: TGTGCCAGCAGTTATATGGGTCGACAGGGCTACACCTTC. Its protein is CASSYMGRQGYTF.

The chain links TRBV27 to TRBJ2-1; D is perhaps TRBD1 (6 bases). From germline, CDR1 is MNHEY and CDR2 SMNVEV (reference sequence). The V end was cut by 3 bases, the J end by 6 bases, with 15 bases between. The CDR3 totals 15 residues. CDR3 nucleotide sequence: TGTGCCAGCAGTTTTCTGGGGGCCAGTCTCAATGAGCAGTTCTTC. Amino acid sequence: CASSFLGASLNEQFF.

This chain joins TRBV9 and TRBJ1-1; 7 positions match TRBD1. After removal of 0 bases from V and 5 bases from J, the junction contained 4 bases not matched to a gene. Germline V lookup: CDR1 SGDLS, CDR2 YYNGEE. The CDR3 is 14 amino acids. The CDR3: CASSVEARGTEAFF. In DNA form, the CDR3 reads TGTGCCAGCAGCGTAGAGGCCAGGGGGACTGAAGCTTTCTTT.

This chain joins TRBV3-1 (or the pseudogene TRBV3-2) and TRBJ2-5; 7 nucleotides line up with TRBD2. Per the germline V gene, CDR1 is LGHDT and CDR2 is YNNKEL (reference sequence). CDR3 length: 15 residues. Trimming at V came to 1 base and at J to 5 bases, leaving 7 bases not matched to a gene. CDR3 DNA: TGTGCCAGCAGCCAAGGGGACTATTGGCGTGAGACCCAGTACTTC. Protein product: CASSQGDYWRETQYF.

CDR3 loop: CASSLGTDSITDTQYF. The CDR3, as DNA: TGTGCCAGCAGCTTGGGGACAGATAGTATCACAGATACGCAGTATTTT. The V and J genes are TRBV11-3 and TRBJ2-3, with 7 bases fitting TRBD1. Germline trimming cut 3 bases from V and 2 bases from J; bases unmatched to any gene: 8. From germline, CDR1 is SGHNT and CDR2 YENEEA. The CDR3 loop spans 16 amino acids. Full variable domain (missing parts from reference TRBV11-3 and TRBJ2-3): EAGVVQSPRYKIIEKKQPVAFWCNPISGHNTLYWYLQNLGQGPELLIRYENEEAVDDSQLPKDRFSAERLKGVDSTLKIQPAELGDSAVYLCASSLGTDSITDTQYFGPGTRLTVL.

The chain links TRBV6-2 or TRBV6-3 to TRBJ2-1; 8 positions match TRBD1. This CDR3 spans 15 amino acids. V gave up 5 bases and J gave up 6 bases; unmatched junction bases: 9. Germline V gives CDR1 MNHEY, CDR2 SVGEGT. CDR3: CASSMDRAVGNEQFF. CDR3 in DNA: TGTGCCAGCAGTATGGACAGGGCTGTGGGCAATGAGCAGTTCTTC.

The chain joins TRBV11-2 to TRBJ2-3; D is perhaps TRBD2 (6 bases). V was pared by 5 bases and J by 12 bases, with 15 bases between. Germline loops: CDR1 SGHAT, CDR2 FQNNGV. This CDR3 spans 12 amino acids. Written as DNA, the CDR3 is TGTGCCAGCAGCCCCACGGGACTGACCCAGTATTTT. Protein: CASSPTGLTQYF. Based on the CDR3 plus reference TRBV11-2 and TRBJ2-3, the full variable domain is EAGVAQSPRYKIIEKRQSVAFWCNPISGHATLYWYQQILGQGPKLLIQFQNNGVVDDSQLPKDRFSAERLKGVDSTLKIQPAKLEDSAVYLCASSPTGLTQYFGPGTRLTVL.

The chain couples TRBV5-1 to TRBJ2-6, with 8 bases that match TRBD1. V lost 0 bases to trimming and J lost 2 bases; unmatched junction nucleotides: 4. Germline values: CDR1 SGHRS, CDR2 YFSETQ. This CDR3 has 17 residues. The CDR3 here is CASSLVTGGTGANVLTF. Written as DNA, the CDR3 is TGCGCCAGCAGCTTGGTAACAGGGGGTACTGGGGCCAACGTCCTGACTTTC.

The V call is TRBV4-2, the J call TRBJ2-3; D is possibly TRBD2 (6 bases). Germline-derived CDR1 and CDR2 are LGHNA and YNFKEQ. V was trimmed by 4 bases and J by 1 base, leaving 15 bases between them. CDR3 size: 16 residues. CDR3 in amino acids: CASSPPGGMGTDTQYF. CDR3 coding DNA: TGTGCCAGCAGCCCACCTGGGGGGATGGGCACAGATACGCAGTATTTT.

Comment on this clone: The junction and the germline gene differ at one end; a read error may be behind it. V is TRBV5-1 and J is TRBJ2-5; 7 nucleotides line up with TRBD1. The CDR3 covers 16 residues. CDR1 is SGHRS and CDR2 is YFSETQ in the germline V gene. The CDR3 nucleotides are TGCGCCAGCAGTTTGGAAGGGACAGCGATTCAAGAGACCCAGTACTTC. Translation: CASSLEGTAIQETQYF.

The chain recombines TRBV27 with TRBJ2-1; the D is unclear. Germline V lookup: CDR1 MNHEY, CDR2 SMNVEV (reference sequence). Trimming pared 6 bases from V and 0 bases from J, leaving 12 bases between. This CDR3 contains 15 residues. CDR3 nucleotides: TGTGCCAGCAGCCCCGACACGAGCTCCTACAATGAGCAGTTCTTC. It translates to CASSPDTSSYNEQFF.